Listed here are 7 T cell receptor beta chains from one sample, sequenced in a study of cytomegalovirus exposure and HLA in healthy donors. Sequenced by immunoSEQ multiplex PCR; TCRdb stores in-frame clones only, minus some. This sample has 160,000 or so clones, with 84% found just once. Material for sequencing was PBMCs. The receptors here all came from a man aged 25-45 years in good health and CMV-seropositive.

The rearrangement links TRBV7-8 to TRBJ2-2; D gene unclear. Trimming stripped 0 bases from V and 4 bases from J, with 15 bases between. CDR1 and CDR2 (germline): SGHVS, FQNEAQ. This CDR3 has 17 amino acids. The DNA for the CDR3 is TGTGCCAGCAGCTTAGCGTTCCGGGTTTCGGTCACCGGGGAGCTGTTTTTT. Translating gives CASSLAFRVSVTGELFF.

The table lists this clone with a few counts. The chain employs TRBV7-9 and TRBJ2-3; 8 nucleotides match TRBD2. From germline, CDR1 is SEHNR and CDR2 FQNEAQ (reference sequence). The CDR3 runs to 16 residues. V lost 0 bases and J lost 2; bases outside the gene matches: 4. In nucleotides, the CDR3 is TGTGCCAGCAGCTTAGCGCAACTAGCGGCCACAGATACGCAGTATTTT. Its translation: CASSLAQLAATDTQYF.

This chain links TRBV28 with TRBJ2-3; 9 bases match TRBD2. V shed 4 bases, J shed 3 bases, and the junction held 2 bases outside the gene matches. The V gene's germline CDR1 is MDHEN and CDR2 SYDVKM. CDR3 length: 14 amino acids. CDR3 sequence: CASSSAGGTDTQYF. CDR3 sequence (DNA): TGTGCCAGCAGTTCAGCGGGAGGAACAGATACGCAGTATTTT.

The genes are TRBV7-8 and TRBJ1-1, with TRBD1 as a possible D gene (5 bases). The ends were cut back, 5 bases at V and 5 bases at J, with 12 bases in the middle. Germline V gives CDR1 SGHVS, CDR2 FQNEAQ. The CDR3 is 13 amino acids. CDR3 sequence (DNA): TGTGCCAGCAGCCGGACTAGGGGAACTGAAGCTTTCTTT. This encodes CASSRTRGTEAFF.

This clone was detected once. The V call is TRBV7-2, the J call TRBJ1-3, with D unclear. V lost 1 base and J 8 bases, leaving 12 bases between the germline ends. Per the germline V gene, CDR1 is SGHTA and CDR2 is FQGNSA. The CDR3 is 14 amino acids. As DNA, the CDR3 is TGTGCCAGCAGCTTAGTCTCGGTCGGGGACACCATATATTTT. Translating it yields CASSLVSVGDTIYF.

Of note for this clone: Different DNA sequences within this sample yield the same CDR3. The CDR3 DNA reads as TGTGCCAGCAGTTACTCTATTAGGGGCACTGAAGCTTTCTTT. Translation: CASSYSIRGTEAFF. The chain joins TRBV6-5 to TRBJ1-1, with a weak D call TRBD1 (5 bases). Trimming took 0 bases from V and 4 from J, leaving 9 bases between them. From germline, CDR1 is MNHEY and CDR2 SVGAGI. The CDR3 totals 14 residues.

V usage is TRBV4-3 and J usage is TRBJ1-4, with D maybe TRBD1 (6 bases). The CDR3 totals 15 residues. Germline V gene sequence: CDR1 LGHNA, CDR2 YSLEER. Trimming shortened V by 3 bases and J by 0 bases, and 8 bases separated the two germline ends. CDR3 nucleotides: TGCGCCAGCAGCCAGGGGGCAGCAACTAATGAAAAACTGTTTTTT. Translating gives CASSQGAATNEKLFF.